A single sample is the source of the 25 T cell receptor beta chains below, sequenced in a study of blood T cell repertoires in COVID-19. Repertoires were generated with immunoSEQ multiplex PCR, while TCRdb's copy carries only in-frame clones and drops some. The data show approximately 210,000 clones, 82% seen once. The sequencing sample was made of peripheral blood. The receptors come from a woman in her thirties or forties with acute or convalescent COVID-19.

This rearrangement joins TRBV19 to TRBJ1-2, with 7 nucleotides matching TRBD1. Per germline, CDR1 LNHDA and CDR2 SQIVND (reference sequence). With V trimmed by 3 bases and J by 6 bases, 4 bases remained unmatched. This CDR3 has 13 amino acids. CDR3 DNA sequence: TGTGCCAGTAGTATCAGAGACAGGGATGGCTACACCTTC. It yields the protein CASSIRDRDGYTF.

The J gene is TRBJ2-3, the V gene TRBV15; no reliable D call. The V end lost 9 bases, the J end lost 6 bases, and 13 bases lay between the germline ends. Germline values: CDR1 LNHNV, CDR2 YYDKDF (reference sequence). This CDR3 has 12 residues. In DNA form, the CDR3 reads TGTGCCACTGGAGTGGCGACGGATACGCAGTATTTT. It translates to CATGVATDTQYF.

CDR3 sequence reads: CASSRDSSYEQYF. Here the CDR3 DNA reads TGTGCCAGCAGCAGGGACTCCTCCTACGAGCAGTACTTC. V and J are TRBV13 and TRBJ2-7; TRBD2 is a possible D gene (6 bases). This CDR3 has 13 residues. Germline V gives CDR1 PRHDT, CDR2 FYEKMQ (reference sequence). The germline V and J ends were trimmed by 5 bases and 0 bases, with 8 bases remaining between them.

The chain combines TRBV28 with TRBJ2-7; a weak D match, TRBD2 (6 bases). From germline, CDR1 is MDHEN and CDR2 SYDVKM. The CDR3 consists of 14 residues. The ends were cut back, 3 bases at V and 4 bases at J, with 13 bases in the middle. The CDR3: CASSFHSSVYEQYF. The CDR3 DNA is TGTGCCAGCAGTTTTCATTCTAGCGTTTACGAGCAGTACTTC.

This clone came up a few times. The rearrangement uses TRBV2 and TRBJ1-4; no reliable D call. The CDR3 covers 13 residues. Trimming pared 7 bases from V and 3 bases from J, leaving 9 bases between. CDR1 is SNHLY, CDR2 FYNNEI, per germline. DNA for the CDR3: TGTGCCAGCACGAGTAGCGCTAATGAAAAACTGTTTTTT. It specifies CASTSSANEKLFF.

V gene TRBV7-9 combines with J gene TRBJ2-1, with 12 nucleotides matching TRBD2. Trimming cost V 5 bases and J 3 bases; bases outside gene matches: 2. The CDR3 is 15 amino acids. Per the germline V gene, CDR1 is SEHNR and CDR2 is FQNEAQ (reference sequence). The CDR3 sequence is CASSPLAGGYNEQFF. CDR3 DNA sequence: TGTGCCAGCAGCCCACTAGCGGGAGGCTACAATGAGCAGTTCTTC.

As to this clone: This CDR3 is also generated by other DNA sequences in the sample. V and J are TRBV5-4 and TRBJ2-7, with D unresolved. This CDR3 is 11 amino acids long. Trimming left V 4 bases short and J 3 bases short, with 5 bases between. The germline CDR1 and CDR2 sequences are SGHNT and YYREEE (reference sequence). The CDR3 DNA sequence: TGTGCCAGCAGCCTATACTACGAGCAGTACTTC. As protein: CASSLYYEQYF.

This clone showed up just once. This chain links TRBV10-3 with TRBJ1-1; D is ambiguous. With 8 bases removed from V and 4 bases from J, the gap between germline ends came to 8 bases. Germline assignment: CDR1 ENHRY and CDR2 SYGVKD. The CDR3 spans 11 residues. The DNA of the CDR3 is TGTGCCATCTCGCAGGTCACTGAAGCTTTCTTT. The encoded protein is CAISQVTEAFF.

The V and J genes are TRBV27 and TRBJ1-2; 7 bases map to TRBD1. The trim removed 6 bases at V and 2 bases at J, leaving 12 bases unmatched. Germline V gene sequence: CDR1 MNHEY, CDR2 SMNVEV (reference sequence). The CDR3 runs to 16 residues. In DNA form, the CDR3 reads TGTGCCAGCAGCCCCGACAGGGCTCCTCAAAACTATGGCTACACCTTC. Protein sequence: CASSPDRAPQNYGYTF.

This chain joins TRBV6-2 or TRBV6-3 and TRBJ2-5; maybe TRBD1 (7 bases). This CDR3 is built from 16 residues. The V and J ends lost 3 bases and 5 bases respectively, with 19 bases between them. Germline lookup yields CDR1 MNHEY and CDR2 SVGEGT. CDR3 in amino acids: CASSYRSEGAGETQYF. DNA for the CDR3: TGTGCCAGCAGTTATAGGTCGGAGGGGGCCGGTGAGACCCAGTACTTC.

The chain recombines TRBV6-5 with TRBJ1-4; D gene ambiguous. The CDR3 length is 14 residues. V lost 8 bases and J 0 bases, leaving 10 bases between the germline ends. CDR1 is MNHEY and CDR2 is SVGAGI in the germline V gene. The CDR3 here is CASGIRATNEKLFF. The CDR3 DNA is TGTGCCAGCGGTATTCGGGCAACTAATGAAAAACTGTTTTTT.

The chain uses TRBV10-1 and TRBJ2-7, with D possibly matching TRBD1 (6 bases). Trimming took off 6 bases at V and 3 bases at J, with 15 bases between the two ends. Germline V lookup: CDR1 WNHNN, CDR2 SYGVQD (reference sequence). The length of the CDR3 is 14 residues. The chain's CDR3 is CASSPGHSVYEQYF. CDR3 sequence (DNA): TGCGCCAGCAGCCCGGGACATTCTGTCTACGAGCAGTACTTC.

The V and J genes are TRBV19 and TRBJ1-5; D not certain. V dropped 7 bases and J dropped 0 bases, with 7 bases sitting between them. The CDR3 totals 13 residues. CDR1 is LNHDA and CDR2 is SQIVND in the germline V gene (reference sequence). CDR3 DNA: TGTGCCAGTATGCGGGGTAGCAATCAGCCCCAGCATTTT. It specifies CASMRGSNQPQHF.

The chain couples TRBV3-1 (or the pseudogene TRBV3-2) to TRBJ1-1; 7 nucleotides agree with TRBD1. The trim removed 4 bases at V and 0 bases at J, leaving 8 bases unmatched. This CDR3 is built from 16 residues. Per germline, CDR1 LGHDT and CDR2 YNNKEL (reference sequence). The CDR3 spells CASSPARTGLNTEAFF. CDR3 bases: TGTGCCAGCAGCCCGGCCCGGACAGGATTGAACACTGAAGCTTTCTTT.

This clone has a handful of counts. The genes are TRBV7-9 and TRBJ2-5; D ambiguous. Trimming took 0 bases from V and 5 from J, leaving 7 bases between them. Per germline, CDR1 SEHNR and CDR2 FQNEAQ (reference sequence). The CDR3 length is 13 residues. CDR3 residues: CASSLARWETQYF. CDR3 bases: TGTGCCAGCAGCTTAGCGCGATGGGAGACCCAGTACTTC.

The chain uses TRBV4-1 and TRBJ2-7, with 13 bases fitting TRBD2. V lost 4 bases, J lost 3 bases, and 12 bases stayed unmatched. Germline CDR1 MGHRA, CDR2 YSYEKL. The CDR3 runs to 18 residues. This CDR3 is CASSRTDGGLAGDYEQYF. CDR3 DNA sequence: TGCGCCAGCAGCCGAACGGACGGTGGACTAGCGGGAGACTACGAGCAGTACTTC.

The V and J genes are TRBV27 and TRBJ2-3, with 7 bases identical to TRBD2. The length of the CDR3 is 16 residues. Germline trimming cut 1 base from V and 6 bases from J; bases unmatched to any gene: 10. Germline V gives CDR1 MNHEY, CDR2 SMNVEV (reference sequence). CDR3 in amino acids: CASSLFFGGWDDTQYF. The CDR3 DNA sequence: TGTGCCAGCAGTTTATTTTTCGGGGGGTGGGATGATACGCAGTATTTT.

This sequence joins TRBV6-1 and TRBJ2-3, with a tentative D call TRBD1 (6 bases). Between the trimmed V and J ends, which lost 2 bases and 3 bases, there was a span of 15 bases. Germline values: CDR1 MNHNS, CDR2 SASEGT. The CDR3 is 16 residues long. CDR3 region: CASSEHVRGGTDTQYF. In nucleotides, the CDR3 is TGTGCCAGCAGTGAACATGTCAGGGGTGGGACAGATACGCAGTATTTT.

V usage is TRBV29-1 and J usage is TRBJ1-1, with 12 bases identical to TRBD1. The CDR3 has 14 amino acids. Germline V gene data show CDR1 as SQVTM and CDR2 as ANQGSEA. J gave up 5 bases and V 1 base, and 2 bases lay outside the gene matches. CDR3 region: CSVEGGQGATEAFF. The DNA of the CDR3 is TGCAGCGTTGAAGGGGGACAGGGGGCGACTGAAGCTTTCTTT.

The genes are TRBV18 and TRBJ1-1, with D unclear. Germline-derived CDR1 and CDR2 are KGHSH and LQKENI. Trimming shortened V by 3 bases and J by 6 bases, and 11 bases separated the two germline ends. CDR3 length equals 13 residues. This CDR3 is CASSPLGEAEAFF. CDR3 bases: TGTGCCAGCTCACCCCTGGGTGAGGCTGAAGCTTTCTTT. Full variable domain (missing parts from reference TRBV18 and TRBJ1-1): NAGVMQNPRHLVRRRGQEARLRCSPMKGHSHVYWYRQLPEEGLKFMVYLQKENIIDESGMPKERFSAEFPKEGPSILRIQQVVRGDSAAYFCASSPLGEAEAFFGQGTRLTVV.

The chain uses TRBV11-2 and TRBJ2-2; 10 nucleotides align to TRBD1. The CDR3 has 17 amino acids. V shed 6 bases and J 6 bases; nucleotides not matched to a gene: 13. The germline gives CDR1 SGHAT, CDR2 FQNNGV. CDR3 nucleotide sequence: TGTGCCAGCAGTCCAGCGACACCCGGGACAGGGGCCGGGGAGCTGTTTTTT. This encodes CASSPATPGTGAGELFF. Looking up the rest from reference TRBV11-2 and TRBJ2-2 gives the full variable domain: EAGVAQSPRYKIIEKRQSVAFWCNPISGHATLYWYQQILGQGPKLLIQFQNNGVVDDSQLPKDRFSAERLKGVDSTLKIQPAKLEDSAVYLCASSPATPGTGAGELFFGEGSRLTVL.

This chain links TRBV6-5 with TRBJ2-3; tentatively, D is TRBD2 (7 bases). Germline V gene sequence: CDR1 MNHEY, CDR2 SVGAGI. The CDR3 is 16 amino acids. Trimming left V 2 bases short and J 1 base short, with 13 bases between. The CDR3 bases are TGTGCCAGCAGTTACGCGGGGGCGAGTGGCACAGATACGCAGTATTTT. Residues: CASSYAGASGTDTQYF.

In DNA, the CDR3 is TGCGCCAGCAGCTCCACAGGGGGACCCAACACCGGGGAGCTGTTTTTT. Amino acid sequence: CASSSTGGPNTGELFF. The rearrangement joins TRBV5-1 to TRBJ2-2, with TRBD1 matching 8 bases. V gave up 3 bases and J gave up 2 bases; unmatched junction bases: 6. Germline V gene sequence: CDR1 SGHRS, CDR2 YFSETQ. The CDR3 spans 16 residues.

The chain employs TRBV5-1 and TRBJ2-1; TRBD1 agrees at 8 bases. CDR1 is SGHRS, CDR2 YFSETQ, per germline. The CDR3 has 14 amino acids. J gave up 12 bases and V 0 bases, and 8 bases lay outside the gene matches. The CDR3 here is CASSLGYRGSGQFF. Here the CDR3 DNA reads TGCGCCAGCAGCTTGGGGTACAGGGGGTCCGGGCAGTTCTTC.

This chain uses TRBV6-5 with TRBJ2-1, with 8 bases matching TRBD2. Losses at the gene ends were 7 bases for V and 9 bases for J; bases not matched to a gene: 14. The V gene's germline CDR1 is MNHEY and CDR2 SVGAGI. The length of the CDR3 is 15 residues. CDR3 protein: CASIAGYLEAGEQFF. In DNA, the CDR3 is TGTGCCAGCATAGCGGGGTACCTGGAGGCCGGTGAGCAGTTCTTC.